Sequencing of this TCR beta chain was carried out in a study of cytomegalovirus exposure and HLA in healthy donors. Study-wide results and caveats: The authors assumed roughly uniform sequencing depth across donors for presence/absence analyses. It was 164 TCR beta chains that were listed as cytomegalovirus-associated. Sequencing had likely introduced a cluster of highly shared sequence variants as an artifact. Immune exposure was documented only through CMV serostatus.

Concerning this clone: Its antigen is still unknown.

13 Jbeta primers and 60 Vbeta primers were used for the PCR. Measured with immunoSEQ multiplex PCR; TCRdb has only the in-frame clones, and not every one. This table holds roughly 90,000 clones, roughly four fifths found once. The CDR3 loop spans 14 amino acids. Trimming took 6 bases from V and 7 from J, leaving 19 bases between them. Germline CDR1 reads MDHEN; CDR2 reads SYDVKM. J is TRBJ2-7 and V is TRBV28; D remains unclear. The sequence was collected from a middle-aged woman in good health and CMV-seropositive. The sequencing sample was made of PBMCs. In DNA, the CDR3 is TGTGCCAGCAGCCCCGGCGGCGGATATCTAGAGCAGTACTTC. Protein product: CASSPGGGYLEQYF. Using reference TRBV28 and TRBJ2-7 for the parts outside the CDR3, the full variable domain is DVKVTQSSRYLVKRTGEKVFLECVQDMDHENMFWYRQDPGLGLRLIYFSYDVKMKEKGDIPEGYSVSREKKERFSLILESASTNQTSMYLCASSPGGGYLEQYFGPGTRLTVT.